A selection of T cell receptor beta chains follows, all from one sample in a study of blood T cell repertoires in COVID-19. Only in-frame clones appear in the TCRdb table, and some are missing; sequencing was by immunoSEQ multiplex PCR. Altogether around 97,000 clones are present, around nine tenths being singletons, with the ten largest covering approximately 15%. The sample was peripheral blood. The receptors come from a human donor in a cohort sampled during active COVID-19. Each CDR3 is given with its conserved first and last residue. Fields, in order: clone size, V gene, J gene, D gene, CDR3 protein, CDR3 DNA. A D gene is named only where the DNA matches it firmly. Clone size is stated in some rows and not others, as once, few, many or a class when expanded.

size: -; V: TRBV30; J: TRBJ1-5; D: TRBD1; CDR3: CAWSVQGGLNQPQHF; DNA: TGTGCCTGGAGTGTACAAGGGGGCCTCAATCAGCCCCAGCATTTT
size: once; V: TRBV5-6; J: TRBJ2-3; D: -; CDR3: CASSYRQVGDTQYF; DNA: TGTGCCAGCAGTTACCGACAGGTGGGCGATACGCAGTATTTT
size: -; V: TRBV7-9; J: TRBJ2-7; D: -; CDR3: CASSLTLEGGSYEQYF; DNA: TGTGCCAGCAGCTTAACTCTTGAAGGGGGTTCCTACGAGCAGTACTTC
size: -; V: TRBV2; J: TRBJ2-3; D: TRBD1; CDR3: CAIRDRALTDTQYF; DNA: TGTGCCATCCGTGACAGGGCCCTCACAGATACGCAGTATTTT
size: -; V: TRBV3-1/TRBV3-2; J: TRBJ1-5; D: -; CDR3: CASSERGGISNQPQHF; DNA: TGTGCCAGCAGTGAAAGAGGGGGTATCAGCAATCAGCCCCAGCATTTT
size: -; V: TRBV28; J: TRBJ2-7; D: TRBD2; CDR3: CASSQGTSGTAYEQYF; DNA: TGTGCCAGCAGTCAAGGGACTAGCGGGACCGCCTACGAGCAGTACTTC
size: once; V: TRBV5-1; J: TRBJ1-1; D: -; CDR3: CASSFPGGDTEAFF; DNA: TGCGCCAGCAGCTTCCCCGGGGGGGACACTGAAGCTTTCTTT
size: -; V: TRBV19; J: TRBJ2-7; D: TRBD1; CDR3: CASSSRQGIPYEQYF; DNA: TGTGCCAGTAGTTCTCGACAGGGGATTCCCTACGAGCAGTACTTC
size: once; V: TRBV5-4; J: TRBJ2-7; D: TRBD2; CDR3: CASSLGTSLSYEQYF; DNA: TGTGCCAGCAGCTTGGGGACTAGTCTATCCTACGAGCAGTACTTC
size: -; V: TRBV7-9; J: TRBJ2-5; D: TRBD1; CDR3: CASSPGRTSGQQETQYF; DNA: TGTGCCAGCAGCCCCGGAAGGACTTCGGGACAGCAAGAGACCCAGTACTTC
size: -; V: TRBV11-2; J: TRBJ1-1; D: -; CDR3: CASSLIGGVNTEAFF; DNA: TGTGCCAGCAGCTTAATCGGAGGGGTTAACACTGAAGCTTTCTTT
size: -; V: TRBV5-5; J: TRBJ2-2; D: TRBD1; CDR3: CASTKQGDGELFF; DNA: TGTGCCAGCACCAAACAGGGGGACGGGGAGCTGTTTTTT
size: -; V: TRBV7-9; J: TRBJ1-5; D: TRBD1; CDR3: CASSAGQLGNQPQHF; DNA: TGTGCCAGCAGCGCGGGACAGTTAGGCAATCAGCCCCAGCATTTT
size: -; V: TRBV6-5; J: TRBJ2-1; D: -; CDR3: CASSYSYRSREQFF; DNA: TGTGCCAGCAGTTACTCGTACAGGTCTAGGGAGCAGTTCTTC
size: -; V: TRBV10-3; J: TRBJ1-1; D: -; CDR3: CAIGAAKGLGTEAFF; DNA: TGTGCCATCGGGGCCGCTAAGGGGCTGGGCACTGAAGCTTTCTTT
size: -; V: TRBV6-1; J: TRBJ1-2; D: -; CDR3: CASSEAGRGYTF; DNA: TGTGCCAGCAGTGAAGCAGGGAGAGGCTACACCTTC
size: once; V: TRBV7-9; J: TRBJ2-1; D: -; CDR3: CASSSAVASEQFF; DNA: TGTGCCAGCAGCTCGGCGGTAGCCTCCGAGCAGTTCTTC
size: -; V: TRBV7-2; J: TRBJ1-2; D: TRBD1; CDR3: CASSLAGQSLYGYTF; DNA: TGTGCCAGCAGCTTAGCGGGACAGTCCCTCTATGGCTACACCTTC
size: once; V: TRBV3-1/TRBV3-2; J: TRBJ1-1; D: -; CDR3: CASSQGLATEAFF; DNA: TGTGCCAGCAGCCAAGGGTTGGCCACTGAAGCTTTCTTT
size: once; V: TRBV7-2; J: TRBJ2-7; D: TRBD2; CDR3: CASSSHRGVYEQYF; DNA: TGTGCCAGCAGCTCCCACCGGGGGGTATACGAGCAGTACTTC
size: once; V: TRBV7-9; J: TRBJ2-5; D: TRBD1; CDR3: CASTTRGQRETQYF; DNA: TGTGCCAGCACCACAAGGGGACAGAGAGAGACCCAGTACTTC
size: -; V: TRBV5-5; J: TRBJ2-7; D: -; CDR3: CASSLAPGAPYEQYF; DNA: TGTGCCAGCAGCTTGGCACCAGGTGCCCCCTACGAGCAGTACTTC
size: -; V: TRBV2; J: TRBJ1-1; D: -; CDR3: CASSEAPGLYTEAFF; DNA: TGTGCCAGCAGTGAAGCGCCGGGTTTGTACACTGAAGCTTTCTTT
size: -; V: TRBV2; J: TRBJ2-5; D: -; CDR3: CASSAKPSGQETQYF; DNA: TGTGCCAGCAGCGCAAAACCGAGTGGCCAAGAGACCCAGTACTTC
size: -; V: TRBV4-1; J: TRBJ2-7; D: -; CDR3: CASSSRVSYEQYF; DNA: TGCGCCAGCAGCAGCAGGGTCTCCTACGAGCAGTACTTC
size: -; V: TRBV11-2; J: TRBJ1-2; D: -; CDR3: CASSLSGNGYTF; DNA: TGTGCCAGCAGCTTGTCCGGGAATGGCTACACCTTC
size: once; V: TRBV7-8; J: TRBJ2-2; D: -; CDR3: CASSLEAGLNTGELFF; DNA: TGTGCCAGCAGCTTAGAAGCTGGGCTGAACACCGGGGAGCTGTTTTTT
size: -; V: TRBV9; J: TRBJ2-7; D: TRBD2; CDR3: CASSHGGRANEQYF; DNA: TGTGCCAGCAGCCATGGAGGGAGGGCCAACGAGCAGTACTTC
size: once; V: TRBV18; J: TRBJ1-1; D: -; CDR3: CASSPIGGTEAFF; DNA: TGTGCCAGCTCACCAATAGGGGGCACTGAAGCTTTCTTT
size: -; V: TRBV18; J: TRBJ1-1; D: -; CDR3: CASSPSLQTEAFF; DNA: TGTGCCAGCTCACCTTCCCTTCAGACTGAAGCTTTCTTT
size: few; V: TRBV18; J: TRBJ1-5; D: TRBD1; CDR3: CASQGTGGFNQPQHF; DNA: TGTGCCAGCCAGGGGACAGGGGGTTTTAATCAGCCCCAGCATTTT
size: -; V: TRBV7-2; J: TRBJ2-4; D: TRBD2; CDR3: CASSPQRGTKNIQYF; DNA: TGTGCCAGCAGCCCCCAGCGGGGGACCAAAAACATTCAGTACTTC
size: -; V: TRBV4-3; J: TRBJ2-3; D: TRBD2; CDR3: CASSQDALGGGSTDTQYF; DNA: TGCGCCAGCAGCCAAGATGCCCTTGGCGGGGGAAGCACAGATACGCAGTATTTT
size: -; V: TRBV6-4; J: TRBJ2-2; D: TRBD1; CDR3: CASSETQGAGELFF; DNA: TGTGCCAGCAGTGAGACACAGGGGGCCGGGGAGCTGTTTTTT
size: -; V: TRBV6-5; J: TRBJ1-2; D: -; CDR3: CASSYAGGNYGYTF; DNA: TGTGCCAGCAGTTACGCGGGAGGGAACTATGGCTACACCTTC
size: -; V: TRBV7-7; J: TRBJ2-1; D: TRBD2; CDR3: CASSKGRSSGLSYNEQFF; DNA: TGTGCTAGCAGCAAGGGCCGGTCTAGCGGACTTTCCTACAATGAGCAGTTCTTC
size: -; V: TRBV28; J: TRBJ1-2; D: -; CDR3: CASSILPGTGSGYTF; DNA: TGTGCCAGCAGTATACTACCGGGCACAGGGAGTGGCTACACCTTC
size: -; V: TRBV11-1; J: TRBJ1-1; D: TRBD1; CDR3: CASSLVGTGRNTEAFF; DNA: TGTGCCAGCAGCTTAGTCGGGACAGGGAGGAACACTGAAGCTTTCTTT
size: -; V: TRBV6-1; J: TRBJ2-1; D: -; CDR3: CASSEAAGWQFF; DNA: TGTGCCAGCAGTGAAGCTGCGGGGTGGCAGTTCTTC
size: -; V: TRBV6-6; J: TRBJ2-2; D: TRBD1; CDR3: CASSWDRGLPGELFF; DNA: TGTGCCAGCAGTTGGGACAGGGGGTTACCCGGGGAGCTGTTTTTT
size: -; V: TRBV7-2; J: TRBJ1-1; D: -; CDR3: CASSLGTKSGAFF; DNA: TGTGCCAGCAGCTTGGGGACAAAGTCGGGAGCTTTCTTT
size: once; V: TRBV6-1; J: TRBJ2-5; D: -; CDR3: CASSEGLAQETQYF; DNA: TGTGCCAGCAGTGAAGGGCTAGCTCAAGAGACCCAGTACTTC
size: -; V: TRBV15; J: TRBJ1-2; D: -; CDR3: CATSRDAQEGLYGYTF; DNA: TGTGCCACCAGCAGAGATGCGCAAGAGGGTCTCTATGGCTACACCTTC
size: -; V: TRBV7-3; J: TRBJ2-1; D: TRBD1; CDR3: CASSPGTASNEQFF; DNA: TGTGCCAGCAGTCCCGGGACAGCAAGCAATGAGCAGTTCTTC
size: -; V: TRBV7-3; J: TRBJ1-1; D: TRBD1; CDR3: CASSEAGGLNTEAFF; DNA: TGTGCCAGCAGCGAAGCAGGGGGACTGAACACTGAAGCTTTCTTT
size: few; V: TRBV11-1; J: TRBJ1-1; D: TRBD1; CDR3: CASSLEGQVGTEAFF; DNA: TGTGCCAGCAGCTTGGAGGGACAGGTTGGGACTGAAGCTTTCTTT
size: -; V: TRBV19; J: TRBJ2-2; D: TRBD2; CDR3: CASSIPGTSGGARTGELFF; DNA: TGTGCCAGTAGTATACCCGGGACTAGCGGGGGGGCGAGGACCGGGGAGCTGTTTTTT
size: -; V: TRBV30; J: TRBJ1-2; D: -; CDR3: CAWTAGSYPYGYTF; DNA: TGTGCCTGGACCGCGGGCAGTTATCCCTATGGCTACACCTTC
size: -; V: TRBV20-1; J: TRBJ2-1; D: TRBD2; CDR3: CSASMRLAGSYNEQFF; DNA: TGCAGTGCTAGTATGAGACTAGCGGGATCCTACAATGAGCAGTTCTTC
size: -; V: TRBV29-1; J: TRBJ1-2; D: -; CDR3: CSVLRQENYGYTF; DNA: TGCAGCGTTTTACGACAGGAGAACTATGGCTACACCTTC
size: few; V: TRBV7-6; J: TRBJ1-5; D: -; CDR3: CASSFPNQPQHF; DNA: TGTGCCAGCAGCTTTCCTAATCAGCCCCAGCATTTT
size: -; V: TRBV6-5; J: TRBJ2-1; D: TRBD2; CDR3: CASSLLAGTHNEQFF; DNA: TGTGCCAGCAGTTTACTAGCGGGGACCCACAATGAGCAGTTCTTC
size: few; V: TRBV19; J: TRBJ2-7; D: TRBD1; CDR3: CASSSGQGAYEQYF; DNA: TGTGCCAGTAGTAGCGGACAGGGGGCCTACGAGCAGTACTTC